The present T cell receptor beta chain was sequenced within a study of cytomegalovirus exposure and HLA in healthy donors. Study observations and caveats: Common viral pathogens seemed, in a later analysis, to connect with several of the most significant clusters. It was reported that the classifier diagnosed cytomegalovirus status with high specificity and sensitivity in both the original and validation cohorts. Most TCR beta V segments were productive about 87% or about 30% of the time in an earlier analysis.

As for this clone: Its antigen is still unknown.

With 60 Vbeta and 13 Jbeta primers, the PCR was carried out. Only in-frame clones appear in the TCRdb table, and some are missing; sequencing was by immunoSEQ multiplex PCR. The sample has about 170,000 clones, approximately 80% seen once. The CDR3 loop spans 13 amino acids. The germline V and J ends were trimmed by 5 bases and 11 bases, with 16 bases remaining between them. Germline V CDR1 and CDR2: MNHEY, SVGAGI. This sequence joins TRBV6-5 and TRBJ1-5, with D hard to call. This receptor was identified in a woman aged 45-60 years in good health and CMV-seropositive. Sequencing was carried out using PBMCs. The CDR3 sequence: CASSGSYKAAQHF. The CDR3 coding sequence is TGTGCCAGCAGTGGTTCTTATAAGGCGGCCCAGCATTTT.